One and the same sample provided the 29 T cell receptor beta chains below, sequenced in a study of CD8 T cells in ankylosing spondylitis (dated by TCRdb to the late 2010s). The full study reports these points: Blood from ankylosing spondylitis patients appeared to be characterized by a TCR beta motif made up of under ten highly homologous amino acid variants.

Antigens for these TCRs are unknown. Libraries were built with 5' RACE. Sequencing instrument: Illumina HiSeq 2500. TCRdb reanalyzed the raw reads on its own, using fastp at Q25 for trimming and MiXCR for clone calling, and kept in-frame beta chains. All rows with the same CDR3 protein become a single entry with the most common DNA and genes. The table for this sample lists roughly 670,000 distinct CDR3 sequences; 15% to 20% of them were counted only once. The ten largest make up approximately 18% of the sample. Sequencing input: blood, either unsorted or a sorted T cell fraction (not recorded which). The receptors originated from a male donor with ankylosing spondylitis.

The rearrangement joins TRBV5-8 to TRBJ1-1; the match to TRBD1 covers 12 bases. Unmatched junction bases numbered 8, after V lost 2 bases and J lost 3 bases. CDR1 SGHTS and CDR2 YDEGEE come from the germline V gene. This CDR3 region has 17 residues. The CDR3 is CASSFRPGTGGYTEAFF. The DNA for the CDR3 is TGTGCCAGCAGCTTCCGGCCCGGGACAGGGGGCTACACTGAAGCTTTCTTT.

The CDR3 protein is CSARDIAGGPRHEQYF. CDR3 sequence (DNA): TGCAGTGCTAGAGATATAGCGGGAGGACCTAGGCACGAGCAGTACTTC. This chain joins TRBV20-1 and TRBJ2-7; TRBD2 agrees at 10 bases. Per germline, CDR1 DFQATT and CDR2 SNEGSKA (reference sequence). This CDR3 is 16 amino acids long. J lost 5 bases, V lost 0 bases, and 10 bases had no gene match.

This clonotype was observed a few times. This chain uses TRBV7-9 with TRBJ2-7, with TRBD2 matching over 13 bases. Unmatched junction bases numbered 10, after V lost 4 bases and J lost 7 bases. The CDR3 covers 16 residues. Germline V gives CDR1 SEHNR, CDR2 FQNEAQ (reference sequence). CDR3: CASSSLTSGGTGEQYF. DNA for the CDR3: TGTGCCAGCAGCTCGTTGACTAGCGGGGGGACCGGTGAGCAGTACTTC.

This clonotype turned up a few times. The J gene is TRBJ2-2, the V gene TRBV6-5; TRBD1 aligns across 10 bases. This CDR3 is built from 16 residues. Germline CDR1 MNHEY, CDR2 SVGAGI. The ends lost 2 bases at V and 7 bases at J; junction bases unmatched: 7. In DNA, the CDR3 is TGTGCCAGCAGTTACCGGGGGACAGGGGATATCGGGGAGCTGTTTTTT. Amino acids: CASSYRGTGDIGELFF.

This chain links TRBV7-9 with TRBJ2-7; 7 nucleotides line up with TRBD2. The germline V gene encodes CDR1 SEHNR and CDR2 FQNEAQ (reference sequence). The CDR3 is 13 amino acids. The ends lost 5 bases at V and 3 bases at J; junction bases unmatched: 4. As DNA, the CDR3 is TGTGCCAGCAGCCCCTGGGGGGGCTACGAGCAGTACTTC. It specifies CASSPWGGYEQYF.

The sample holds a few counts of this clonotype. The chain carries TRBV2 and TRBJ2-2, with 9 bases lining up with TRBD2. The CDR3 runs to 15 residues. Looked up from germline, CDR1 is SNHLY and CDR2 is FYNNEI. The ends lost 5 bases at V and 4 bases at J; junction bases unmatched: 5. CDR3 in amino acids: CASSFDSGGTGELFF. The CDR3 region has the DNA TGTGCCAGCAGTTTTGATAGCGGGGGCACCGGGGAGCTGTTTTTT.

This clonotype turned up a few times. This chain joins TRBV27 and TRBJ2-3, with TRBD2 identical over 10 bases. The CDR3 extends over 15 amino acids. After removal of 6 bases from V and 0 bases from J, the junction contained 3 bases not matched to a gene. From germline, CDR1 is MNHEY and CDR2 SMNVEV (reference sequence). The CDR3 reads CASSATSGSTDTQYF. CDR3 sequence (DNA): TGTGCCAGCAGCGCGACTAGCGGGAGCACAGATACGCAGTATTTT.

The chain couples TRBV12-3 or TRBV12-4 to TRBJ1-3; TRBD1 agrees at 7 bases. The CDR3 extends over 17 amino acids. J gave up 4 bases and V 5 bases, and 14 bases lay outside the gene matches. CDR3: CASSLRGGAPGGNTIYF. The CDR3 bases are TGTGCCAGCAGTCTAAGAGGGGGCGCCCCAGGAGGAAACACCATATATTTT.

This clonotype was observed a handful of times. The chain joins TRBV20-1 to TRBJ1-1; 8 bases line up with TRBD1. The CDR3 totals 14 residues. The J segment lost 4 bases and the V segment lost 6 bases, leaving 10 bases of the junction unmatched. Germline loops: CDR1 DFQATT, CDR2 SNEGSKA (reference sequence). Here the CDR3 DNA reads TGCAGTGCCGCTTCGGACAGGGAGGCCACTGAAGCTTTCTTT. This encodes CSAASDREATEAFF.

This clonotype was detected once. The chain joins TRBV4-1 to TRBJ2-7, with 9 bases lining up with TRBD1. The V gene's germline CDR1 is MGHRA and CDR2 YSYEKL. This CDR3 spans 14 amino acids. J lost 3 bases, V lost 3 bases, and 3 bases had no gene match. CDR3 DNA sequence: TGCGCCAGCAGCCACCGACAGGGGGTCTACGAGCAGTACTTC. It yields the protein CASSHRQGVYEQYF.

The chain joins TRBV20-1 to TRBJ2-5; D could derive from TRBD1 or TRBD2 (5 bases each). V lost 3 bases to trimming and J lost 2 bases, with 10 bases between them. Germline V gene sequence: CDR1 DFQATT, CDR2 SNEGSKA (reference sequence). The CDR3 extends over 13 amino acids. The CDR3 nucleotides read TGCAGTGCTAGTTGGGACCCTCAAGAGACCCAGTACTTC. Encoded protein: CSASWDPQETQYF.

V gene TRBV7-3 combines with J gene TRBJ2-2; 8 bases fit TRBD1. Germline assignment: CDR1 SGHTA and CDR2 FQGTGA. V lost 1 base and J lost 6; bases outside the gene matches: 4. CDR3 size: 15 residues. CDR3 sequence: CASSLSHRGSGELFF. The CDR3 DNA is TGTGCCAGCAGCTTAAGCCACAGGGGGTCCGGGGAGCTGTTTTTT. Drawing the rest from reference TRBV7-3 and TRBJ2-2, the complete variable domain is GAGVSQTPSNKVTEKGKYVELRCDPISGHTALYWYRQSLGQGPEFLIYFQGTGAADDSGLPNDRFFAVRPEGSVSTLKIQRTERGDSAVYLCASSLSHRGSGELFFGEGSRLTVL.

In nucleotides, the CDR3 is TGCGCCAGCAGCTTGGACGCCGTGGGCGGGGGACGGACTGAAGCTTTCTTT. This gives the protein CASSLDAVGGGRTEAFF. The V call is TRBV5-1, the J call TRBJ1-1, with D perhaps matching TRBD1 (5 bases). Deletions cut 0 bases from V and 5 bases from J, with 20 bases between. CDR1 is SGHRS, CDR2 YFSETQ, per germline. The CDR3 totals 17 residues.

Notes on this clonotype: This may be a read error, as it is one base from a much larger clone. V usage is TRBV5-1 and J usage is TRBJ1-1; D unclear. The CDR3 has 13 residues. V lost 2 bases and J lost 4, with 9 bases in between. Germline-derived CDR1 and CDR2 are SGHRS and YFSETQ. In DNA form, the CDR3 reads TGCGCCAGCAGCTTTGAAGGGATCACTGAAGCTTTCTTT. The encoded protein is CASSFEGITEAFF.

Only one count was recorded for this clonotype. V usage is TRBV9 and J usage is TRBJ2-1, with a tentative D call TRBD2 (6 bases). The CDR3 has 12 residues. The germline V gene has CDR1 SGDLS and CDR2 YYNGEE. The V gene lost 7 bases and the J gene lost 8 bases, with 13 bases spanning the gap. In DNA form, the CDR3 reads TGTGCCAGCGGACGGGAGCTTGATGAGCAGTTCTTC. Its protein is CASGRELDEQFF.

The rearrangement uses TRBV7-3 and TRBJ1-1, with D hard to call. The CDR3 is made up of 16 amino acids. From germline, CDR1 is SGHTA and CDR2 FQGTGA. The V and J ends lost 5 bases and 5 bases respectively, with 21 bases between them. The CDR3 region has the DNA TGTGCCAGCAGCCCAACCCTGGCAGATCCAGAGACTGAAGCTTTCTTT. Residues: CASSPTLADPETEAFF.

This clonotype was counted many times. V gene TRBV12-3 or TRBV12-4 combines with J gene TRBJ2-1; 7 nucleotides match TRBD2. The CDR3 totals 16 residues. V shed 1 base, J shed 3 bases, and the junction held 6 bases outside the gene matches. The CDR3 DNA reads as TGTGCCAGCAGTTTAGGGCTAGCGGCAGACTACAATGAGCAGTTCTTC. Encoded protein: CASSLGLAADYNEQFF.

The chain is built from TRBV11-2 and TRBJ2-3, with D maybe TRBD2 (6 bases). This CDR3 is 16 amino acids long. Germline CDR1 SGHAT, CDR2 FQNNGV. V was trimmed by 0 bases and J by 2 bases, leaving 12 bases between them. In DNA, the CDR3 is TGTGCCAGCAGCTTAGACGCGGGATCCTACACAGATACGCAGTATTTT. Translating gives CASSLDAGSYTDTQYF.

The chain joins TRBV21-1 to TRBJ2-5; the listed D gene, TRBD1, was not tested against the DNA. TRBV21-1 is flagged as a pseudogene. This CDR3 region has 14 residues. For the CDR3, the DNA is TGTGCCAGCAGCACAAGGACAGGGGAAGAGACCCAGTACTTC. Translating it yields CASSTRTGEETQYF.

This clonotype was observed a single time. This chain joins TRBV28 and TRBJ2-7; D gene uncertain. V gave up 7 bases and J gave up 6 bases, with 10 bases separating them. Germline values: CDR1 MDHEN, CDR2 SYDVKM. The CDR3 has 11 amino acids. The CDR3 is CASNRRAEQYF. As DNA, the CDR3 is TGTGCCAGCAACCGACGTGCCGAGCAGTACTTC. The variable domain in full, with the rest retrieved from reference TRBV28 and TRBJ2-7, is DVKVTQSSRYLVKRTGEKVFLECVQDMDHENMFWYRQDPGLGLRLIYFSYDVKMKEKGDIPEGYSVSREKKERFSLILESASTNQTSMYLCASNRRAEQYFGPGTRLTVT.

The chain employs TRBV19 and TRBJ1-1, with D perhaps TRBD1 (6 bases). CDR1 and CDR2 from the germline V gene are LNHDA and SQIVND (reference sequence). The CDR3 is 15 amino acids. V was shortened by 4 bases and J by 1 base, with 13 bases between the two germline ends. The CDR3 DNA sequence: TGTGCCAGTAGTACCCCCTGGGGGGCGAACACTGAAGCTTTCTTT. Protein sequence: CASSTPWGANTEAFF.

The CDR3 loop reads CASSSGTGGVSEKLFF. The CDR3 nucleotides are TGCGCCAGCAGCTCAGGGACAGGGGGCGTCTCTGAAAAACTGTTTTTT. The V call is TRBV5-1, the J call TRBJ1-4; 12 bases fit TRBD1. V dropped 3 bases and J dropped 7; count of bases not matched to a gene: 7. The CDR3 contains 16 residues. The germline V gene has CDR1 SGHRS and CDR2 YFSETQ.

The chain is built from TRBV29-1 and TRBJ2-3, with D perhaps TRBD2 (6 bases). Germline-derived CDR1 and CDR2 are SQVTM and ANQGSEA. Trimming stripped 0 bases from V and 0 bases from J, with 13 bases between. The CDR3 length is 16 residues. DNA for the CDR3: TGCAGCGTTGAAGATCTTCACGGGGGAAGCACAGATACGCAGTATTTT. Its protein is CSVEDLHGGSTDTQYF.

Comment on this clonotype: This may arise from a read error, as a much more abundant clone is one base away. The gene calls are TRBV12-3 or TRBV12-4 and TRBJ1-1; D perhaps matches TRBD1 (6 bases). V shed 11 bases and J shed 0 bases, with 31 bases lying between them. The CDR3 totals 19 residues. Here the CDR3 reads CACTPDWVGGAGMNTEAFF. The CDR3 region has the DNA TGTGCCTGCACCCCGGACTGGGTGGGGGGGGCAGGGATGAACACTGAAGCTTTCTTT.

This clonotype turned up a few times. This chain joins TRBV12-3 or TRBV12-4 and TRBJ2-1; TRBD2 aligns across 12 bases. Unmatched junction bases numbered 10, after V lost 5 bases and J lost 8 bases. The CDR3 is 16 residues long. This CDR3 reads CASSNTSGRSRDEQFF. The CDR3 bases are TGTGCCAGCAGTAACACTAGCGGGAGGAGTAGGGATGAGCAGTTCTTC.

This clonotype has only a few counts. V gene TRBV4-1 combines with J gene TRBJ1-5; TRBD1 matches 7 bases. Germline lookup yields CDR1 MGHRA and CDR2 YSYEKL. The CDR3 runs to 16 residues. V was pared by 1 base and J by 5 bases, with 8 bases of the junction left unmatched. The CDR3 here is CASSQGDRETDQPQHF. CDR3 in DNA: TGCGCCAGCAGCCAAGGAGACAGGGAGACGGATCAGCCCCAGCATTTT.

Many counts were recorded for this clonotype. The chain employs TRBV20-1 and TRBJ2-3; D is unclear. V was cut by 6 bases and J by 4 bases, with 17 bases left in between. The CDR3 consists of 14 residues. CDR1 DFQATT and CDR2 SNEGSKA come from the germline V gene (reference sequence). CDR3 protein: CSAPRSPSADTQYF. The DNA for the CDR3 is TGCAGTGCCCCGCGGTCCCCGTCGGCAGATACGCAGTATTTT.

This chain joins TRBV29-1 and TRBJ1-2, with 7 bases fitting TRBD1. This CDR3 has 13 residues. Germline CDR1 is SQVTM and CDR2 is ANQGSEA. With V trimmed by 2 bases and J by 4 bases, 4 bases remained unmatched. The CDR3 DNA reads TGCAGCGTTGAACGGGACAGCCGCTATGGCTACACCTTC. It is translated as CSVERDSRYGYTF.

This clonotype was seen a single time. This sequence joins TRBV2 and TRBJ2-1; 8 bases are shared with TRBD2. The CDR3 is made up of 13 amino acids. CDR1 and CDR2 from the germline V gene are SNHLY and FYNNEI. V shed 6 bases and J 10 bases; nucleotides not matched to a gene: 8. Here the CDR3 DNA reads TGTGCCAGCAGCACGGGAGGGCCAGGCGAGCAGTTCTTC. Translation gives CASSTGGPGEQFF.